This entry lists 15 T cell receptor beta chains sequenced from one sample in a study of T cell repertoires in cytomegalovirus infection. These receptors' targets are unknown. One entry per CDR3 protein, called by TCRdb with MiXCR from the reads. The sample has 300,000 to 400,000 distinct CDR3 sequences, about 25% seen once; the top ten hold 13%. Material: cultured PBMCs, obtained from culture after CMV antigen stimulation. The receptors originated from a human donor in good health (CMV status not recorded). Some clones in this sample may be carry-over from other donors' samples.

This rearrangement joins TRBV5-4 to TRBJ2-1, with 12 nucleotides matching TRBD2. This CDR3 spans 16 amino acids. The V gene end was trimmed by 0 bases and the J gene end by 3 bases; junction bases not matched to a gene: 1. Per germline, CDR1 SGHNT and CDR2 YYREEE (reference sequence). The CDR3 region has the DNA TGTGCCAGCAGCTTGGGGGGACTAGCGGGCTACAATGAGCAGTTCTTC. It yields the protein CASSLGGLAGYNEQFF. Using reference TRBV5-4 and TRBJ2-1 for the parts outside the CDR3, the full variable domain is ETGVTQSPTHLIKTRGQQVTLRCSSQSGHNTVSWYQQALGQGPQFIFQYYREEENGRGNFPPRFSGLQFPNYSSELNVNALELDDSALYLCASSLGGLAGYNEQFFGPGTRLTVL.

This clonotype was recorded at least ten times. The rearrangement links TRBV7-2 to TRBJ2-7; 9 bases are shared with TRBD1. V was clipped by 0 bases and J by 3 bases; unmatched bases: 3. CDR3 length: 15 amino acids. The V gene's germline CDR1 is SGHTA and CDR2 FQGNSA. This CDR3 is CASSLATGGLYEQYF. The CDR3, as DNA: TGTGCCAGCAGCTTAGCGACAGGGGGTCTCTACGAGCAGTACTTC.

This clonotype was counted ten times or more. V and J are TRBV7-8 and TRBJ1-3; the match to TRBD1 covers 9 bases. J gave up 4 bases and V 4 bases, and 11 bases lay outside the gene matches. This CDR3 comprises 17 residues. The germline V gene has CDR1 SGHVS and CDR2 FQNEAQ. CDR3 bases: TGTGCCAGCAGCTCCGGACAGGGGCGAGCGGGAGGAAACACCATATATTTT. Translated, it gives CASSSGQGRAGGNTIYF.

The gene calls are TRBV7-2 and TRBJ2-5; 8 bases agree with TRBD2. The ends lost 2 bases at V and 4 bases at J; junction bases unmatched: 3. Germline CDR1 SGHTA, CDR2 FQGNSA. This CDR3 contains 14 residues. Written as DNA, the CDR3 is TGTGCCAGCAGCTTATCAGCGGGAGTAGAGACCCAGTACTTC. Translating gives CASSLSAGVETQYF.

The gene calls are TRBV28 and TRBJ1-2; D is uncertain. CDR3 size: 15 residues. CDR1 MDHEN and CDR2 SYDVKM come from the germline V gene. Trimming took 2 bases from V and 0 from J, leaving 10 bases between them. CDR3: CASSLLRPTNYGYTF. DNA for the CDR3: TGTGCCAGCAGTTTACTACGGCCCACTAACTATGGCTACACCTTC.

V usage is TRBV5-1 and J usage is TRBJ2-3; the match to TRBD2 covers 13 bases. CDR3 size: 16 residues. Germline assignment: CDR1 SGHRS and CDR2 YFSETQ. The J segment lost 7 bases and the V segment lost 6 bases, leaving 11 bases of the junction unmatched. The DNA for the CDR3 is TGCGCCAGCATCCTACTGCCGGGACTAGCGGGAAATACGCAGTATTTT. This codes for CASILLPGLAGNTQYF.

This clonotype has only a few counts. This sequence joins TRBV12-3 or TRBV12-4 and TRBJ2-7, with 14 bases aligning to TRBD2. The CDR3 sequence is 12 residues long. This chain's CDR3 is CASSLGLAGENV. CDR3 coding DNA: TGTGCCAGCAGCTTGGGACTAGCGGGAGAGAACGTC.

This clonotype was found many times. V is TRBV7-3 and J is TRBJ2-6; no definite D call. There are 17 residues in the CDR3. CDR1 is SGHTA and CDR2 is FQGTGA in the germline V gene. V was pared by 4 bases and J by 1 base, with 14 bases between. The CDR3 protein is CASSSPGLTSGANVLTF. In DNA, the CDR3 is TGTGCCAGCAGCTCACCGGGTCTGACTTCTGGGGCCAACGTCCTGACTTTC.

The table lists this clonotype with many counts. The chain recombines TRBV11-2 with TRBJ2-7; 9 bases line up with TRBD1. The germline gives CDR1 SGHAT, CDR2 FQNNGV. Trimming cost V 4 bases and J 2 bases; bases outside gene matches: 9. The CDR3 covers 16 residues. The CDR3 DNA sequence: TGTGCCAGCAGCTACCAACCCGGGACAGGGCCCTACGAGCAGTACTTC. Encoded protein: CASSYQPGTGPYEQYF.

This clonotype was detected many times. The CDR3 nucleotides are TGTGCCAGCAGCCCGGACGGCCTCGTCTACAATGAGCAGTTCTTC. Translation: CASSPDGLVYNEQFF. V gene TRBV7-9 combines with J gene TRBJ2-1; D gene unclear. Germline V CDR1 and CDR2: SEHNR, FQNEAQ (reference sequence). The CDR3 consists of 15 residues. The V end lost 5 bases, the J end lost 3 bases, and 14 bases lay between the germline ends. The variable domain in full, with the rest retrieved from reference TRBV7-9 and TRBJ2-1, is DTGVSQNPRHKITKRGQNVTFRCDPISEHNRLYWYRQTLGQGPEFLTYFQNEAQLEKSRLLSDRFSAERPKGSFSTLEIQRTEQGDSAMYLCASSPDGLVYNEQFFGPGTRLTVL.

V is TRBV12-3 or TRBV12-4 and J is TRBJ1-2, with a tentative D call TRBD1 (5 bases). V was cut by 7 bases and J by 0 bases, with 15 bases left in between. This CDR3 has 15 residues. CDR3: CASTFSGRANYGYTF. In DNA form, the CDR3 reads TGTGCCAGCACCTTTTCAGGGAGGGCTAACTATGGCTACACCTTC.

The chain recombines TRBV4-3 with TRBJ2-2, with 11 bases that match TRBD2. Germline V CDR1 and CDR2: LGHNA, YSLEER. J gave up 3 bases and V 0 bases, and 6 bases lay outside the gene matches. The CDR3 loop spans 18 amino acids. The CDR3 DNA sequence: TGCGCCAGCAGCCAAGACCTACTAGCGGGAGTCGACACCGGGGAGCTGTTTTTT. This translates into CASSQDLLAGVDTGELFF.

The chain employs TRBV12-5 and TRBJ1-1; maybe TRBD1 (6 bases). Germline V gene sequence: CDR1 LGHNT, CDR2 FRNRAP. The CDR3 loop spans 15 amino acids. V was cut by 1 base and J by 1 base, with 10 bases left in between. The CDR3 protein is CASGLGGAGNTEAFF. The DNA for the CDR3 is TGTGCTAGTGGTTTGGGGGGGGCGGGGAACACTGAAGCTTTCTTT.

This clonotype was seen a handful of times. This chain links TRBV4-1 with TRBJ1-1; D gene unclear. There are 14 residues in the CDR3. Germline V gene lookup returns CDR1 MGHRA and CDR2 YSYEKL. Trimming removed 1 base from V and 1 base from J, with 7 bases in between. CDR3 DNA: TGCGCCAGCAGCCAAGGGACTTGGAACACTGAAGCTTTCTTT. As protein: CASSQGTWNTEAFF.

This clonotype has just a few counts. The chain carries TRBV12-3 or TRBV12-4 and TRBJ2-5, with D unresolved. CDR3 length: 14 residues. Trimming cost V 4 bases and J 5 bases, with 14 bases left between them. CDR3 nucleotides: TGTGCCAGCAGTTCCACTTCCCTTGGGGAGACCCAGTACTTC. Translated, it gives CASSSTSLGETQYF.